This passage covers 12 T cell receptor beta chains from one sample sequenced in a study of blood T cells in healthy people across ages. Sample-barcoded 5' priming and a J-beta primer mix drove a second PCR of 7 to 11 cycles. TCRdb itself ran the 5' RACE reads through MiXCR, one entry per CDR3 protein. Of about 800,000 distinct CDR3 sequences listed, roughly 64% are singletons. Sequences were obtained from blood. Receptors originate from a man aged 25 to 40 in good health.

This clonotype was found many times. The chain uses TRBV7-8 and TRBJ2-7; D ambiguous. The germline V and J ends were trimmed by 2 bases and 2 bases, with 4 bases remaining between them. The germline V gene encodes CDR1 SGHVS and CDR2 FQNEAQ. The CDR3 length is 12 residues. CDR3 region: CASSLLTYEQYF. The CDR3 bases are TGTGCCAGCAGCTTATTAACCTACGAGCAGTACTTC. The entire variable domain, with the rest obtained from reference TRBV7-8 and TRBJ2-7, is as follows: GAGVSQSPRYKVAKRGQDVALRCDPISGHVSLFWYQQALGQGPEFLTYFQNEAQLDKSGLPSDRFFAERPEGSVSTLKIQRTQQEDSAVYLCASSLLTYEQYFGPGTRLTVT.

The chain has TRBV13 and TRBJ2-1; 12 nucleotides match TRBD2. The V gene end was trimmed by 1 base and the J gene end by 5 bases; junction bases not matched to a gene: 12. Germline V gives CDR1 PRHDT, CDR2 FYEKMQ (reference sequence). The CDR3 is made up of 19 amino acids. CDR3 sequence: CASSLVQILAGGPNNEQFF. CDR3 DNA: TGTGCCAGCAGCTTAGTCCAGATCCTAGCGGGAGGGCCAAACAATGAGCAGTTCTTC.

The chain carries TRBV20-1 and TRBJ2-3; possible D gene TRBD2, 7 bases. Germline V lookup: CDR1 DFQATT, CDR2 SNEGSKA (reference sequence). The V end lost 1 base, the J end lost 2 bases, and 16 bases lay between the germline ends. This CDR3 is built from 16 residues. CDR3 sequence reads: CSARALRGGDTDTQYF. For the CDR3, the DNA is TGCAGTGCTAGAGCCCTTAGAGGGGGGGACACAGATACGCAGTATTTT.

This clonotype was counted ten times or more. A much larger clonotype is one base distant, so this may be a read error. The gene calls are TRBV29-1 and TRBJ2-5; the match to TRBD2 covers 11 bases. Germline V CDR1 and CDR2: SQVTM, ANQGSEA. This CDR3 has 14 residues. With 7 bases clipped from V and 11 bases from J, the junction kept 15 bases outside the gene matches. The CDR3 here is CSAILAGVDNEQYF. CDR3 DNA: TGCAGCGCGATACTAGCGGGAGTTGATAATGAGCAGTACTTC.

In its sample, this clonotype was seen once. A clone one base away is much larger, so this may be a read error. The chain recombines TRBV7-2 with TRBJ2-7; 7 bases map to TRBD2. J lost 7 bases, V lost 2 bases, and 11 bases had no gene match. CDR1 SGHTA and CDR2 FQGNSA come from the germline V gene. The CDR3 consists of 15 residues. For the CDR3, the DNA is TGTGCCAGCAGCTTAAACCGGCTAGCGGCTAATGAGCAGTACTTC. It codes for CASSLNRLAANEQYF.

The genes are TRBV13 and TRBJ2-1; D may be TRBD2 (7 bases). The CDR3 runs 15 residues. Per germline, CDR1 PRHDT and CDR2 FYEKMQ (reference sequence). Trimming stripped 5 bases from V and 9 bases from J, with 20 bases between. The chain's CDR3 is CASSPVRGAFGEQFF. CDR3 DNA sequence: TGTGCCAGCAGCCCGGTTCGGGGGGCCTTCGGTGAGCAGTTCTTC.

The V and J genes are TRBV20-1 and TRBJ2-4; maybe TRBD1 (6 bases). The V gene's germline CDR1 is DFQATT and CDR2 SNEGSKA (reference sequence). The V and J ends lost 6 bases and 9 bases respectively, with 15 bases between them. The CDR3 is made up of 12 amino acids. CDR3 loop: CSANRDASIQYF. CDR3 nucleotide sequence: TGCAGTGCAAACAGGGACGCGAGCATTCAGTACTTC.

The rearrangement links TRBV11-1 to TRBJ1-6; D is undetermined. Germline V gene sequence: CDR1 SGHAT, CDR2 FQDESV (reference sequence). The CDR3 covers 15 residues. V shed 3 bases and J shed 8 bases, with 14 bases lying between them. For the CDR3, the DNA is TGTGCCAGCAGCTTCGAGAAGGCTCCCCATTCACCCCTCCACTTT. Translating gives CASSFEKAPHSPLHF.

There are a few counts of this clonotype. DNA of the CDR3: TGTGCCAGCAGCCAAGATTGGCTGAGGGAATACGAGACCCAGTACTTC. The encoded protein is CASSQDWLREYETQYF. The J gene is TRBJ2-5, the V gene TRBV4-2; weak D call: TRBD2 (5 bases). Germline values: CDR1 LGHNA, CDR2 YNFKEQ. V was shortened by 0 bases and J by 5 bases, with 16 bases between the two germline ends. The CDR3 sequence is 16 residues long.

The gene calls are TRBV5-1 and TRBJ1-1; D remains ambiguous. V dropped 0 bases and J dropped 0 bases, with 12 bases sitting between them. The germline gives CDR1 SGHRS, CDR2 YFSETQ. The CDR3 loop spans 16 amino acids. Here the CDR3 DNA reads TGCGCCAGCAGCTTGGAAGTCGGCGGTATGAACACTGAAGCTTTCTTT. This encodes CASSLEVGGMNTEAFF.

The rearrangement uses TRBV3-1 and TRBJ1-2; possibly TRBD1 for D (6 bases). Germline V gives CDR1 LGHDT, CDR2 YNNKEL (reference sequence). The germline V and J ends were trimmed by 3 bases and 8 bases, with 16 bases remaining between them. The CDR3 runs 14 residues. CDR3: CASSQTGTPDGYTF. CDR3 nucleotides: TGTGCCAGCAGCCAGACCGGGACACCGGACGGCTACACCTTC.

The rearrangement uses TRBV7-8 and TRBJ1-6; possible D gene TRBD1, 5 bases. V lost 4 bases and J lost 0, with 10 bases in between. CDR1 SGHVS and CDR2 FQNEAQ come from the germline V gene. CDR3 size: 16 residues. The CDR3 sequence: CASSWQGSSYNSPLHF. The CDR3 nucleotides are TGTGCCAGCAGCTGGCAGGGTAGCTCCTATAATTCACCCCTCCACTTT.